The 27 T cell receptor beta chains below all came from one sample that was sequenced in a study of Ad26.COV2.S vaccination and SARS-CoV-2 variants. This sample's treatment: some 20 received Ad26.COV2.S at low or high dose, single or two shots; about 5 received placebo; per-sample allocation not given. All samples were drawn on day 63, counting from the first vaccine or placebo injection. Clones were sequenced by immunoSEQ multiplex PCR, and TCRdb holds only the in-frame ones, with some missing. Seen here are roughly 400,000 clones, approximately 91% observed once, and the top ten hold under 2%. This material consisted of peripheral blood, taken in a trial of Ad26.COV2.S vaccine versus placebo. These receptors came from a person aged 18-60 years who received the Ad26.COV2.S COVID-19 vaccine or a placebo.

The CDR3 DNA reads as TGTGCCAGCAGCTCCACGGCAAGACTAGCAACTAGCACAGATACGCAGTATTTT. Translated, it gives CASSSTARLATSTDTQYF. The V gene is TRBV7-2, the J gene TRBJ2-3; 7 bases match TRBD2. The V gene end was trimmed by 4 bases and the J gene end by 0 bases; junction bases not matched to a gene: 13. CDR1 is SGHTA, CDR2 FQGNSA, per germline. The CDR3 is 18 residues long.

The DNA of the CDR3 is TGTGCCAGCAGTCTCGGATATTATAGCAATCAGCCCCAGCATTTT. Translation gives CASSLGYYSNQPQHF. The chain links TRBV3-1 (or the pseudogene TRBV3-2) to TRBJ1-5; D ambiguous. The germline V gene has CDR1 LGHDT and CDR2 YNNKEL (reference sequence). Trimming left V 6 bases short and J 0 bases short, with 12 bases between. The CDR3 has 15 residues.

The CDR3 loop reads CASSWGHYEQYF. DNA for the CDR3: TGTGCCAGCAGCTGGGGACATTACGAGCAGTACTTC. This chain connects TRBV5-6 to TRBJ2-7, with a tentative D call TRBD1 (6 bases). Germline CDR1 is SGHDT and CDR2 is YYEEEE. Trimming left V 3 bases short and J 4 bases short, with 8 bases between. There are 12 residues in the CDR3.

This chain's CDR3 is CASSSRGTDIQYF. CDR3 nucleotide sequence: TGTGCCAGCAGTTCCCGGGGGACAGACATTCAGTACTTC. This chain connects TRBV6-5 to TRBJ2-4, with D possibly being TRBD1 (7 bases). This CDR3 is built from 13 residues. Trimming left V 4 bases short and J 8 bases short, with 12 bases between. CDR1 is MNHEY, CDR2 SVGAGI, per germline.

The chain has TRBV9 and TRBJ2-1; D is uncertain. The CDR3 runs to 14 residues. Germline V CDR1 and CDR2: SGDLS, YYNGEE. V dropped 5 bases and J dropped 0 bases, with 9 bases sitting between them. The CDR3 here is CASRATSSYNEQFF. In DNA form, the CDR3 reads TGTGCCAGCAGGGCGACAAGCTCCTACAATGAGCAGTTCTTC.

V and J are TRBV3-1 (or the pseudogene TRBV3-2) and TRBJ1-1, with D perhaps matching TRBD1 (5 bases). The V end lost 1 base, the J end lost 4 bases, and 10 bases lay between the germline ends. This CDR3 spans 14 amino acids. CDR1 is LGHDT and CDR2 is YNNKEL in the germline V gene (reference sequence). CDR3 in DNA: TGTGCCAGCAGCCAAGGGGGGAAGGGCACTGAAGCTTTCTTT. It yields the protein CASSQGGKGTEAFF.

The chain recombines TRBV11-3 with TRBJ2-1; the D gene is possibly TRBD2 (6 bases). The CDR3 loop spans 13 amino acids. V was trimmed by 1 base and J by 12 bases, leaving 13 bases between them. CDR1 is SGHNT and CDR2 is YENEEA in the germline V gene. Here the CDR3 DNA reads TGTGCCAGCAGCTTAGTAGGTGGGGAGGCGCAGTTCTTC. Its protein is CASSLVGGEAQFF. Drawing the rest from reference TRBV11-3 and TRBJ2-1, the complete variable domain is EAGVVQSPRYKIIEKKQPVAFWCNPISGHNTLYWYLQNLGQGPELLIRYENEEAVDDSQLPKDRFSAERLKGVDSTLKIQPAELGDSAVYLCASSLVGGEAQFFGPGTRLTVL.

As DNA, the CDR3 is TGTGCCAGCAGGGCGGACAGGGGGGATAATTCACCCCTCCACTTT. Residues: CASRADRGDNSPLHF. V is TRBV6-5 and J is TRBJ1-6; 10 bases line up with TRBD1. Per germline, CDR1 MNHEY and CDR2 SVGAGI. Unmatched junction bases numbered 4, after V lost 6 bases and J lost 5 bases. The length of the CDR3 is 15 residues.

V and J are TRBV10-3 and TRBJ1-4; a weak D match, TRBD1 (5 bases). V was pared by 2 bases and J by 5 bases, with 9 bases between. Looked up from germline, CDR1 is ENHRY and CDR2 is SYGVKD. The CDR3 loop spans 14 amino acids. The CDR3 region has the DNA TGTGCCATCAGTGAGACAGGAAAAAATGAAAAACTGTTTTTT. Translation: CAISETGKNEKLFF.

This chain links TRBV12-3 or TRBV12-4 with TRBJ1-6, with D unclear. The CDR3 runs to 13 residues. The V and J ends lost 5 bases and 5 bases respectively, with 7 bases between them. For the CDR3, the DNA is TGTGCCAGCAGTGCACAAAATAATTCACCCCTCCACTTT. Protein product: CASSAQNNSPLHF.

This rearrangement joins TRBV12-5 to TRBJ1-5; 7 bases map to TRBD1. CDR1 and CDR2 (germline): LGHNT, FRNRAP. J gave up 1 base and V 7 bases, and 4 bases lay outside the gene matches. The CDR3 spans 14 residues. The CDR3 spells CASALQGSNQPQHF. DNA for the CDR3: TGTGCTAGTGCTCTACAGGGGAGCAATCAGCCCCAGCATTTT.

This sequence joins TRBV5-1 and TRBJ1-2, with a possible D match to TRBD1 (6 bases). Germline CDR1 SGHRS, CDR2 YFSETQ. Trimming took 4 bases from V and 8 from J, leaving 15 bases between them. CDR3 length equals 13 residues. The CDR3 spells CASSPGDIWGYTF. The DNA for the CDR3 is TGCGCCAGCAGCCCAGGGGACATATGGGGCTACACCTTC. Based on the CDR3 plus reference TRBV5-1 and TRBJ1-2, the full variable domain is KAGVTQTPRYLIKTRGQQVTLSCSPISGHRSVSWYQQTPGQGLQFLFEYFSETQRNKGNFPGRFSGRQFSNSRSEMNVSTLELGDSALYLCASSPGDIWGYTFGSGTRLTVV.

This clone was found once. This CDR3 is also generated by other DNA sequences in the sample. The chain carries TRBV5-8 and TRBJ2-5; tentatively, D is TRBD2 (7 bases). This CDR3 is built from 14 residues. The ends were cut back, 0 bases at V and 5 bases at J, with 11 bases in the middle. Per the germline V gene, CDR1 is SGHTS and CDR2 is YDEGEE. The CDR3 DNA reads TGTGCCAGCAGCTTGGAGGGGGGGCGGGAGACCCAGTACTTC. As protein: CASSLEGGRETQYF.

The chain joins TRBV29-1 to TRBJ2-7; D is ambiguous. CDR1 is SQVTM, CDR2 ANQGSEA, per germline. Trimming cost V 4 bases and J 2 bases, with 12 bases left between them. The CDR3 runs 13 residues. In DNA, the CDR3 is TGCAGCGTTGTACGGGCCGAGCCCTACGAGCAGTACTTC. The encoded protein is CSVVRAEPYEQYF.

The V and J genes are TRBV27 and TRBJ2-1; no definite D call. This CDR3 region has 16 residues. Germline values: CDR1 MNHEY, CDR2 SMNVEV (reference sequence). V lost 4 bases and J lost 0, with 13 bases in between. The CDR3 DNA reads TGTGCCAGCAGTTCGCCTAGTCAGAGCTCCTACAATGAGCAGTTCTTC. Translating it yields CASSSPSQSSYNEQFF.

This chain links TRBV5-4 with TRBJ2-1; possible D gene TRBD2, 6 bases. The CDR3 spans 15 residues. From germline, CDR1 is SGHNT and CDR2 YYREEE (reference sequence). V shed 0 bases and J shed 2 bases, with 9 bases lying between them. CDR3 protein: CASSLGSGPYNEQFF. The CDR3 bases are TGTGCCAGCAGCTTGGGTAGCGGTCCCTACAATGAGCAGTTCTTC.

V gene TRBV19 combines with J gene TRBJ2-3, with 11 bases aligning to TRBD2. CDR3 length equals 16 residues. Losses at the gene ends were 1 base for V and 5 bases for J; bases not matched to a gene: 5. Looked up from germline, CDR1 is LNHDA and CDR2 is SQIVND (reference sequence). The CDR3 DNA follows: TGTGCCAGTAGTATAGGGCTAGCGGGAGGTCGAGATACGCAGTATTTT. Protein: CASSIGLAGGRDTQYF.

The chain couples TRBV7-6 to TRBJ1-1; possible D gene TRBD1, 6 bases. Trimming removed 3 bases at V and 1 base at J, with 12 bases between. The CDR3 is made up of 15 amino acids. Germline assignment: CDR1 SGHVS and CDR2 FNYEAQ. CDR3 in amino acids: CASSFGGSANTEAFF. In nucleotides, the CDR3 is TGTGCCAGCAGCTTCGGGGGCAGCGCGAACACTGAAGCTTTCTTT.

This sequence joins TRBV11-3 and TRBJ2-7, with a possible D match to TRBD1 (6 bases). Looked up from germline, CDR1 is SGHNT and CDR2 is YENEEA. Trimming removed 3 bases from V and 2 bases from J, with 11 bases in between. The length of the CDR3 is 14 residues. The CDR3 region has the DNA TGTGCCAGCAGCTTCTCACAGGGACCCTACGAGCAGTACTTC. It is translated as CASSFSQGPYEQYF.

The V gene is TRBV7-6, the J gene TRBJ2-5; 7 bases agree with TRBD2. Germline values: CDR1 SGHVS, CDR2 FNYEAQ. The CDR3 sequence is 14 residues long. Germline trimming cut 4 bases from V and 4 bases from J; bases unmatched to any gene: 6. CDR3 in DNA: TGTGCCAGCAGCTCATTCTGGGGGGGAGAGACCCAGTACTTC. Its protein is CASSSFWGGETQYF.

V is TRBV18 and J is TRBJ1-3; 8 bases agree with TRBD1. In germline, CDR1 is KGHSH, CDR2 LQKENI. J was trimmed by 0 bases and V by 3 bases; bases with no gene match: 1. The CDR3 loop spans 15 amino acids. CDR3 bases: TGTGCCAGCTCACCCCAGGGGGCCTCTGGAAACACCATATATTTT. It is translated as CASSPQGASGNTIYF.

The chain carries TRBV14 and TRBJ2-1, with 11 bases identical to TRBD2. Germline V gene sequence: CDR1 SGHDN, CDR2 FVKESK. Trimming at V came to 6 bases and at J to 4 bases, leaving 5 bases not matched to a gene. The CDR3 is 15 amino acids. The DNA of the CDR3 is TGTGCCAGCAGGTCGACTAGCGGGGAGTACAATGAGCAGTTCTTC. Residues: CASRSTSGEYNEQFF.

V gene TRBV24-1 combines with J gene TRBJ2-1; D ambiguous. Germline-derived CDR1 and CDR2 are KGHDR and SFDVKD. The germline V and J ends were trimmed by 1 base and 8 bases, with 8 bases remaining between them. This CDR3 has 13 residues. CDR3 coding DNA: TGTGCCACCAGTGATTTACCTGGGGATGAGCAGTTCTTC. Amino acid sequence: CATSDLPGDEQFF.

The rearrangement uses TRBV6-2 or TRBV6-3 and TRBJ2-3; D call uncertain. Deletions cut 6 bases from V and 2 bases from J, with 18 bases between. CDR1 and CDR2 from the germline V gene are MNHEY and SVGEGT. The CDR3 extends over 16 amino acids. The CDR3 here is CASSPRTKAITDTQYF. The CDR3 DNA sequence: TGTGCCAGCAGCCCTCGCACTAAGGCTATCACAGATACGCAGTATTTT.

J is TRBJ1-1 and V is TRBV19; the D is unclear. Per the germline V gene, CDR1 is LNHDA and CDR2 is SQIVND (reference sequence). The CDR3 length is 12 residues. V lost 3 bases and J 6 bases, leaving 8 bases between the germline ends. CDR3 sequence: CASSILGSEAFF. The DNA of the CDR3 is TGTGCCAGTAGTATCCTTGGCTCTGAAGCTTTCTTT.

This chain links TRBV24-1 with TRBJ2-1; maybe TRBD2 (6 bases). The CDR3 extends over 16 amino acids. The ends were cut back, 5 bases at V and 3 bases at J, with 16 bases in the middle. Germline V CDR1 and CDR2: KGHDR, SFDVKD. The CDR3 protein is CATSAGGRANYNEQFF. The CDR3 region has the DNA TGTGCCACCAGTGCCGGAGGGCGGGCCAACTACAATGAGCAGTTCTTC.

The V and J genes are TRBV28 and TRBJ1-2; TRBD1 matches at 7 bases. Germline loops: CDR1 MDHEN, CDR2 SYDVKM. This CDR3 has 13 residues. The V and J ends lost 6 bases and 2 bases, in that order; junction bases with no gene match: 3. The CDR3, as DNA: TGTGCCAGCAGCACGGGACAGAACTATGGCTACACCTTC. It codes for CASSTGQNYGYTF.